The clone carrying this T cell receptor beta chain occurred once. What it recognizes is unknown. This specimen comes from a study of metastatic and nonmetastatic thyroid tumors. Study-level results: TCR beta diversity was reportedly significantly higher in malignant thyroid tumors than benign nodules, in blood and tumor.

TCRdb re-called clones via MiXCR from the PCR reads. The repertoire holds thousands of clones, roughly 25% seen once, with roughly 10% in the top ten. None of the patients had undergone any treatment ahead of thyroid surgery. CDR1 is SGHTA and CDR2 is FQGNSA in the germline V gene. V gave up 5 bases and J gave up 6 bases; unmatched junction bases: 3. The CDR3 runs to 13 residues. The rearrangement joins TRBV7-2 to TRBJ2-3, with 9 bases identical to TRBD2. The source of this sequence is a male donor with papillary thyroid cancer or a benign thyroid nodule (not recorded which). Some clones in this sample may be carry-over from other donors' samples. The source material was adjacent normal tissue. In nucleotides, the CDR3 is TGTGCCAGCAGCCGACTAGCGGTCGATACGCAGTATTTT. Its translation: CASSRLAVDTQYF.